These 20 T cell receptor beta chains were all obtained from the same sample, sequenced in a study of blood T cells in healthy people across ages. A second PCR of about 7 to 12 cycles used a sample-barcoded 5' primer and a J-beta primer mix. TCRdb recomputed calls from the 5' RACE reads with MiXCR, one row per CDR3 protein. The sample lists around 870,000 distinct CDR3 sequences, more than 25% occurring once. Sample: blood. The receptors originated from a woman older than 75 in good health.

J is TRBJ2-3 and V is TRBV12-3 or TRBV12-4, with TRBD2 identical over 9 bases. This CDR3 spans 14 amino acids. With V trimmed by 6 bases and J by 4 bases, 5 bases remained unmatched. The CDR3 DNA reads TGTGCCAGCAGGGGGACTAGCAGAGCAGATACGCAGTATTTT. The encoded protein is CASRGTSRADTQYF.

In regard to this clonotype: An end of the junction does not agree with germline; a read error may underlie this. The chain combines TRBV12-3 or TRBV12-4 with TRBJ2-2, with D possibly called TRBD1 or TRBD2 (5 bases each). CDR3 size: 13 residues. CDR3 sequence: CASSRGHTGERFF. The CDR3 nucleotides are TGTGCCAGCAGTCGTGGACACACCGGGGAGCGGTTTTTT.

Notes on this clonotype: The junction does not match germline at one end; this may be a read error. This rearrangement joins TRBV12-3 or TRBV12-4 to TRBJ2-3; 7 nucleotides line up with TRBD2. The CDR3 length is 18 residues. CDR3 protein: CASSLVLGGGPATDTEYF. DNA of the CDR3: TGTGCCAGCAGTTTAGTATTGGGGGGGGGTCCGGCCACAGATACGGAGTATTTT.

The gene calls are TRBV5-1 and TRBJ2-5, with TRBD1 matching 11 bases. In germline, CDR1 is SGHRS, CDR2 YFSETQ. This CDR3 has 16 residues. V gave up 3 bases and J gave up 1 base; unmatched junction bases: 5. The chain's CDR3 is CASSYGQGAGQETQYF. In DNA form, the CDR3 reads TGCGCCAGCAGCTATGGACAGGGGGCGGGCCAAGAGACCCAGTACTTC.

The V and J genes are TRBV2 and TRBJ2-4; D remains ambiguous. This CDR3 contains 12 residues. Trimming cost V 6 bases and J 10 bases, with 13 bases left between them. Per germline, CDR1 SNHLY and CDR2 FYNNEI. Here the CDR3 DNA reads TGTGCCAGCAGCGACCGGAATGAAATTCAGTACTTC. Protein product: CASSDRNEIQYF. The whole variable domain, remainder taken from reference TRBV2 and TRBJ2-4, is EPEVTQTPSHQVTQMGQEVILRCVPISNHLYFYWYRQILGQKVEFLVSFYNNEISEKSEIFDDQFSVERPDGSNFTLKIRSTKLEDSAMYFCASSDRNEIQYFGAGTRLSVL.

This clonotype was counted between two and nine times. J is TRBJ2-5 and V is TRBV6-1; D possibly uses TRBD1 or TRBD2 (6 bases each). The V gene lost 7 bases and the J gene lost 6 bases, with 24 bases spanning the gap. From germline, CDR1 is MNHNS and CDR2 SASEGT. The CDR3 sequence is 16 residues long. The CDR3: CASTVSGVGGGKTQYF. The CDR3 DNA is TGTGCCAGCACTGTTTCGGGAGTGGGGGGCGGGAAGACCCAGTACTTC.

The chain joins TRBV20-1 to TRBJ1-1, with D maybe TRBD1 (5 bases). Germline values: CDR1 DFQATT, CDR2 SNEGSKA (reference sequence). Trimming took off 3 bases at V and 0 bases at J, with 11 bases between the two ends. The length of the CDR3 is 14 residues. The CDR3 loop is CSASTGTMNTEAFF. DNA for the CDR3: TGCAGTGCTAGTACCGGGACCATGAACACTGAAGCTTTCTTT.

Only a few counts were recorded for this clonotype. CDR3: CASSPSPRYNEQFF. In DNA, the CDR3 is TGTGCCAGCAGCCCCTCCCCTCGGTACAATGAGCAGTTCTTC. The genes are TRBV7-9 and TRBJ2-1; the D is unclear. CDR3 size: 14 residues. Germline CDR1 SEHNR, CDR2 FQNEAQ (reference sequence). The V end was cut by 5 bases, the J end by 4 bases, with 12 bases between.

Details on this clonotype: A much larger clone sits a single nucleotide away, making a read error possible. V usage is TRBV12-3 or TRBV12-4 and J usage is TRBJ2-6; D ambiguous. This CDR3 is built from 13 residues. V was pared by 9 bases and J by 2 bases, with 8 bases between. In nucleotides, the CDR3 is TGTGCCAGTTTTAGCCCTGGGGCCAACGTCCTGACTTTC. Its protein is CASFSPGANVLTF.

The CDR3 DNA reads as TGCGCCAGCAGCCCTATTGGACAGGGTAATGAAAAACTGTTTTTT. The encoded protein is CASSPIGQGNEKLFF. The V and J genes are TRBV4-3 and TRBJ1-4, with 8 positions matching TRBD1. The CDR3 is 15 amino acids. Unmatched junction bases numbered 5, after V lost 4 bases and J lost 4 bases. The germline gives CDR1 LGHNA, CDR2 YSLEER.

With regard to this clonotype: A much larger clone differs from this one at a single base, so this may be a read error. V is TRBV5-1 and J is TRBJ1-1, with D tentatively TRBD1 (5 bases). The V gene lost 4 bases and the J gene lost 10 bases, with 20 bases spanning the gap. The CDR3 extends over 14 amino acids. The germline V gene has CDR1 SGHRS and CDR2 YFSETQ. CDR3 loop: CASSLTVPLDRAFF. CDR3 DNA: TGCGCCAGCAGCCTGACAGTCCCCTTGGATAGAGCTTTCTTT.

J is TRBJ2-7 and V is TRBV19; D not certain. The V gene's germline CDR1 is LNHDA and CDR2 SQIVND (reference sequence). Trimming took 6 bases from V and 0 from J, leaving 12 bases between them. This CDR3 region has 14 residues. The CDR3 region is CASRKHINSYEQYF. The CDR3 coding sequence is TGTGCCAGTAGAAAACATATTAACTCCTACGAGCAGTACTTC.

This clonotype was seen ten or more times. The chain links TRBV10-3 to TRBJ2-1, with 8 bases matching TRBD2. Germline assignment: CDR1 ENHRY and CDR2 SYGVKD. V shed 0 bases and J 10 bases; nucleotides not matched to a gene: 8. CDR3 length: 15 amino acids. CDR3 in amino acids: CAISESWVAGTEQFF. CDR3 in DNA: TGTGCCATCAGTGAGTCCTGGGTAGCGGGGACCGAGCAGTTCTTC.

This clonotype showed up just a few times. This CDR3 is CASSQVGQGTPGELFF. CDR3 coding DNA: TGCGCCAGCAGCCAAGTCGGACAGGGCACACCCGGGGAGCTGTTTTTT. The chain is built from TRBV4-1 and TRBJ2-2; 8 bases are a match to TRBD1. There are 16 residues in the CDR3. V trimming: 1 base; J trimming: 6 bases; junction bases outside the gene matches: 7. The germline V gene has CDR1 MGHRA and CDR2 YSYEKL.

This clonotype was found a few times. The rearrangement links TRBV20-1 to TRBJ2-2, with 7 bases matching TRBD1. The CDR3 loop spans 14 amino acids. V shed 2 bases, J shed 3 bases, and the junction held 3 bases outside the gene matches. Germline loops: CDR1 DFQATT, CDR2 SNEGSKA (reference sequence). This CDR3 is CSARRGPDTGELFF. CDR3 bases: TGCAGTGCTAGAAGGGGGCCGGACACCGGGGAGCTGTTTTTT.

This clonotype has just a few counts. This chain connects TRBV20-1 to TRBJ1-1; 8 bases align to TRBD1. This CDR3 contains 13 residues. The germline CDR1 and CDR2 sequences are DFQATT and SNEGSKA (reference sequence). Losses at the gene ends were 5 bases for V and 5 bases for J; bases not matched to a gene: 7. CDR3 region: CSAARGRETEAFF. The CDR3, as DNA: TGCAGTGCTGCCAGGGGGCGCGAAACTGAAGCTTTCTTT.

This clonotype showed up just a few times. The rearrangement uses TRBV20-1 and TRBJ1-4, with 8 positions matching TRBD1. The CDR3 totals 14 residues. Trimming at V came to 6 bases and at J to 11 bases, leaving 14 bases not matched to a gene. CDR1 DFQATT and CDR2 SNEGSKA come from the germline V gene (reference sequence). The CDR3 sequence is CSANLGQGSSKLFF. For the CDR3, the DNA is TGCAGTGCCAACCTAGGACAGGGTTCTTCTAAACTGTTTTTT.

CDR3 in DNA: TGTGCCAGCAGCCAGGGGGCCGGACTAGCAACGAAGGAGACCCAGTACTTC. Translating it yields CASSQGAGLATKETQYF. The V gene is TRBV14, the J gene TRBJ2-7; 8 bases are shared with TRBD2. The DNA end is more similar to TRBJ2-5, so the J call may be wrong. Germline-derived CDR1 and CDR2 are SGHDN and FVKESK. The CDR3 extends over 17 amino acids.

This clonotype showed up just a few times. The V call is TRBV5-1, the J call TRBJ1-6, with D unresolved. The V gene lost 5 bases and the J gene lost 6 bases, with 9 bases spanning the gap. CDR3 length equals 13 residues. CDR1 and CDR2 (germline): SGHRS, YFSETQ. This CDR3 is CASRSESNSPLHF. The DNA for the CDR3 is TGCGCCAGCAGGAGTGAAAGTAATTCACCCCTCCACTTT. The whole variable domain, filled in from reference TRBV5-1 and TRBJ1-6, reads KAGVTQTPRYLIKTRGQQVTLSCSPISGHRSVSWYQQTPGQGLQFLFEYFSETQRNKGNFPGRFSGRQFSNSRSEMNVSTLELGDSALYLCASRSESNSPLHFGNGTRLTVT.

This clonotype has a handful of counts. The V gene is TRBV2, the J gene TRBJ2-5; no clear D. Trimming removed 8 bases at V and 4 bases at J, with 8 bases between. Germline V gene lookup returns CDR1 SNHLY and CDR2 FYNNEI. This CDR3 is 11 amino acids long. The CDR3 DNA sequence: TGTGCCAGCCTCACACTAGAGACCCAGTACTTC. This codes for CASLTLETQYF.